The rows below give T cell receptor beta chains drawn from one sample of a study of CD8 T cells in Susac syndrome. One entry per CDR3 protein results from TCRdb running MiXCR on the immunoSEQ multiplex PCR reads. The sample holds fewer than 200,000 distinct CDR3 sequences, 91% seen once. Specimen: CD4+ T cells from PBMCs. The receptors derive from a human donor with Susac syndrome. Both conserved end residues are part of each CDR3. The order of the fields is D gene, J gene, V gene, clone size, CDR3 DNA, CDR3 protein. The D gene is left open where the match is weak. Size values are once, few and many counts, or a class for expanded clones, and some rows have none.

NA	TRBJ1-4	TRBV6-1	NA	TGTGCCAGCAGTGAATCCTGGATGATTAATGAAAAACTGTTTTTT	CASSESWMINEKLFF
NA	TRBJ2-7	TRBV11-2	NA	TGTGCCAGCAGCTTAGAACTCTGGGTGACCCTCTACGAGCAGTACTTC	CASSLELWVTLYEQYF
NA	TRBJ2-5	TRBV2	NA	TGTGCCAGTGCTTTCGAGACCCAAGGGAAGACCCAGTACTTC	CASAFETQGKTQYF
NA	TRBJ2-6	TRBV3-1	once	TGTGCCAGCAGCCAAGATTGGTCCTCTGGGGCCAACGTCCTGACTTTC	CASSQDWSSGANVLTF
NA	TRBJ1-6	TRBV12-5	NA	TGTGCTAGTGGTCCAGACTTGAATTCACCCCTCCACTTT	CASGPDLNSPLHF
NA	TRBJ2-1	TRBV12-5	NA	TGTGCTAGTGGTTCCGGCCGACGGGATGAGCAGTTCTTC	CASGSGRRDEQFF
NA	TRBJ1-1	TRBV30	NA	TGTGCCTGGAAAAGGGCTGGGACTGAAGCTTTCTTT	CAWKRAGTEAFF
TRBD1	TRBJ1-3	TRBV6-5	NA	TGTGCCAGCATCAGACAGGGGGAGGCGGGAAACACCATATATTTT	CASIRQGEAGNTIYF
NA	TRBJ1-1	TRBV6-2/TRBV6-3	NA	TGTGCCAGCCATGATCTGCAGGGAACGAACACTGAAGCTTTCTTT	CASHDLQGTNTEAFF
NA	TRBJ2-5	TRBV29-1	NA	TGCAGCGTTGAAGATCCGAGGGGGGGTAGGGAGACCCAGTACTTC	CSVEDPRGGRETQYF
NA	TRBJ2-5	TRBV28	NA	TGTGCCAGCAGTGGAGAAGAGACCCAGTACTTC	CASSGEETQYF
TRBD2	TRBJ2-2	TRBV20-1	NA	TGCAGTGCTAGAATAGCGGGAGCCGGGGAGCTGTTTTTT	CSARIAGAGELFF
TRBD2	TRBJ2-2	TRBV27	NA	TGTGCCAGCACCGGGAACCCGCCGGATGGTGAGACTAGCGGGATCTATGGGGAGCTGTTTTTT	CASTGNPPDGETSGIYGELFF
TRBD2	TRBJ2-7	TRBV20-1	NA	TGCAGTGCTAGAGATCCGAGACTAGCGAAGACCTACGAGCAGTACTTC	CSARDPRLAKTYEQYF
NA	TRBJ2-3	TRBV30	NA	TGTGCCTGGAGTGACAGGGTAGACAGAGATACGCAGTATTTT	CAWSDRVDRDTQYF
TRBD1	TRBJ1-3	TRBV5-5	NA	TGTGCCAGCAGCTTGATGGACAGGGCTGGAAACACCATATATTTT	CASSLMDRAGNTIYF
TRBD2	TRBJ2-1	TRBV12-3/TRBV12-4	NA	TGTGCCAGCAGTTTCGGGCTCGTGACTAGCGGGAGGCTGGGGCAGTTCTTC	CASSFGLVTSGRLGQFF
NA	TRBJ2-3	TRBV12-3/TRBV12-4	NA	TGTGCCAGCAGTTTACGGCAGGACACAGATACGCAGTATTTT	CASSLRQDTDTQYF
NA	TRBJ1-2	TRBV28	NA	TGTGCCAGCAGCCCAGGGTGGGGGGCGCGGGTCGGCTATGGCTACACCTTC	CASSPGWGARVGYGYTF
NA	TRBJ2-7	TRBV6-2/TRBV6-3	NA	TGTGCCAGCAGTTACTCCGACTATTACGAGCAGTACTTC	CASSYSDYYEQYF
NA	TRBJ1-3	TRBV6-5	few	TGTGCCAGCAGTTACGACAGACCAACCTCTGGAAACACCATATATTTT	CASSYDRPTSGNTIYF
NA	TRBJ2-6	TRBV27	NA	TGTGCCAGCCGCCGATTTTCCAGCTCTGGGGCCAACGTCCTGACTTTC	CASRRFSSSGANVLTF
NA	TRBJ1-1	TRBV29-1	NA	TGCAGCGTTCCGACGAACACTGAAGCTTTCTTT	CSVPTNTEAFF